This TCR beta chain came from a study of cytomegalovirus exposure and HLA in healthy donors. Turning to this clone: Its antigen is not known.

The PCR made use of 60 Vbeta and 13 Jbeta primers. Sequenced by immunoSEQ multiplex PCR; TCRdb stores in-frame clones only, minus some. This table has 150,000 or so clones, less than 85% appearing once. The CDR3 contains 15 residues. Looked up from germline, CDR1 is LGHNA and CDR2 is YNFKEQ. V lost 1 base, J lost 6 bases, and 8 bases stayed unmatched. Study conclusions and caveats: Specific recognition of CMV antigens was confirmed in vitro for a few chains (all CMV-associated).

The sequencing sample was made of PBMCs. V usage is TRBV4-2 and J usage is TRBJ1-2; 7 positions match TRBD1. This sequence was found in a man between 18 and 29 years old in good health and CMV-seropositive. The CDR3 sequence is CASSQGNYRGNGYTF. CDR3 sequence (DNA): TGTGCCAGCAGCCAAGGGAACTACAGGGGTAATGGCTACACCTTC.